The next 16 T cell receptor beta chains were all read from a single sample in a study of cytomegalovirus exposure and HLA in healthy donors. The PCR used 60 Vbeta and 13 Jbeta primers. Produced via immunoSEQ multiplex PCR; TCRdb's table is partial and in-frame only. The sample includes about 190,000 clones, roughly 73% of them seen just once. Source material: PBMCs. The receptor source for this set is a woman aged 30 to 39 in good health and CMV-seronegative.

This clone was detected only a few times. This chain links TRBV2 with TRBJ2-3; no firm D call. V lost 4 bases, J lost 6 bases, and 8 bases lay in between. From germline, CDR1 is SNHLY and CDR2 FYNNEI. The CDR3 extends over 12 amino acids. The CDR3 bases are TGTGCCAGCAGTGTGTCGCGGGATACGCAGTATTTT. It translates to CASSVSRDTQYF.

This clone was found a few times. The chain employs TRBV5-4 and TRBJ1-6; D gene ambiguous. Germline V gene data show CDR1 as SGHNT and CDR2 as YYREEE (reference sequence). V lost 0 bases, J lost 0 bases, and 10 bases lay in between. The CDR3 extends over 17 amino acids. The chain's CDR3 is CASSLDRRSSYNSPLHF. Written as DNA, the CDR3 is TGTGCCAGCAGCTTGGACAGACGTAGCTCCTATAATTCACCCCTCCACTTT.

The chain uses TRBV27 and TRBJ2-7, with D possibly being TRBD1 (6 bases). With 2 bases removed from V and 3 bases from J, the gap between germline ends came to 11 bases. Per germline, CDR1 MNHEY and CDR2 SMNVEV (reference sequence). The CDR3 is 14 amino acids. CDR3 bases: TGTGCCAGCAGTTTAAGGGGGACCTACTACGAGCAGTACTTC. It codes for CASSLRGTYYEQYF.

The gene calls are TRBV19 and TRBJ1-1; TRBD1 matches at 9 bases. The V segment lost 6 bases and the J segment 3 bases; nucleotides outside the gene matches: 5. This CDR3 has 14 amino acids. Germline V gene data show CDR1 as LNHDA and CDR2 as SQIVND (reference sequence). CDR3 DNA: TGTGCCAGTAGGCCGGGACAGGGTTACACTGAAGCTTTCTTT. Its protein is CASRPGQGYTEAFF.

V is TRBV25-1 and J is TRBJ2-3, with 8 bases matching TRBD2. The CDR3 is made up of 16 amino acids. Germline V gives CDR1 MGHDK, CDR2 SYGVNS. The ends lost 2 bases at V and 4 bases at J; junction bases unmatched: 8. This chain's CDR3 is CASSEGSTGGPDTQYF. DNA of the CDR3: TGTGCCAGCAGTGAAGGTTCGACGGGAGGGCCAGATACGCAGTATTTT.

The CDR3 DNA reads as TGTGCCAGCAGTTATCGTGGGAGCTCCTATAATTCACCCCTCCACTTT. It translates to CASSYRGSSYNSPLHF. The V gene is TRBV6-5, the J gene TRBJ1-6; D unresolved. V was trimmed by 3 bases and J by 0 bases, leaving 9 bases between them. The CDR3 sequence is 16 residues long. CDR1 and CDR2 (germline): MNHEY, SVGAGI.

For the CDR3, the DNA is TGTGCCAGCAGGAAAACACGGGGGACCGGGGAGCTGTTTTTT. Protein sequence: CASRKTRGTGELFF. The V and J genes are TRBV6-5 and TRBJ2-2; perhaps TRBD2 as D (6 bases). Trimming took off 6 bases at V and 5 bases at J, with 13 bases between the two ends. Germline V gene sequence: CDR1 MNHEY, CDR2 SVGAGI. This CDR3 region has 14 residues.

The rearrangement uses TRBV11-3 and TRBJ2-2, with 7 bases fitting TRBD2. The CDR3 length is 15 residues. V was clipped by 6 bases and J by 5 bases; unmatched bases: 9. From germline, CDR1 is SGHNT and CDR2 YENEEA. For the CDR3, the DNA is TGTGCCAGCAGTATCAGCGGGGCCCAGACCGGGGAGCTGTTTTTT. The encoded protein is CASSISGAQTGELFF.

This rearrangement joins TRBV7-2 to TRBJ2-5, with 11 bases fitting TRBD2. Germline V gene lookup returns CDR1 SGHTA and CDR2 FQGNSA. Trimming cost V 1 base and J 1 base; bases outside gene matches: 8. This CDR3 has 18 residues. CDR3 sequence (DNA): TGTGCCAGCAGCTTAGGCGGAACTAGCGGGAGTACCCAAGAGACCCAGTACTTC. It translates to CASSLGGTSGSTQETQYF. The full variable domain, with the rest looked up from reference TRBV7-2 and TRBJ2-5, is GAGVSQSPSNKVTEKGKDVELRCDPISGHTALYWYRQSLGQGLEFLIYFQGNSAPDKSGLPSDRFSAERTGGSVSTLTIQRTQQEDSAVYLCASSLGGTSGSTQETQYFGPGTRLLVL.

The chain joins TRBV27 to TRBJ2-7; 12 positions match TRBD2. This CDR3 is 15 amino acids long. Per germline, CDR1 MNHEY and CDR2 SMNVEV (reference sequence). The J segment lost 5 bases and the V segment lost 10 bases, leaving 12 bases of the junction unmatched. CDR3 region: CATRRLAGGPHEQYF. The CDR3 region has the DNA TGTGCCACTAGGCGGCTAGCGGGAGGGCCGCACGAGCAGTACTTC.

The rearrangement joins TRBV18 to TRBJ1-1; the D is unclear. CDR1 is KGHSH and CDR2 is LQKENI in the germline V gene. This CDR3 spans 12 amino acids. The ends were cut back, 2 bases at V and 7 bases at J, with 8 bases in the middle. In DNA, the CDR3 is TGTGCCAGCTCACCAACATCCTTTGAAGCTTTCTTT. Translating it yields CASSPTSFEAFF.

CDR3 sequence reads: CASTWTGNQPQHF. The DNA of the CDR3 is TGTGCCAGCACTTGGACAGGCAATCAGCCCCAGCATTTT. V gene TRBV28 combines with J gene TRBJ1-5, with a weak D call TRBD1 (6 bases). Trimming pared 7 bases from V and 2 bases from J, leaving 9 bases between. This CDR3 has 13 amino acids. Germline V gives CDR1 MDHEN, CDR2 SYDVKM.

The chain uses TRBV5-6 and TRBJ1-4; D might be TRBD1 (6 bases). V was shortened by 2 bases and J by 8 bases, with 13 bases between the two germline ends. CDR1 SGHDT and CDR2 YYEEEE come from the germline V gene. The CDR3 length is 14 residues. DNA for the CDR3: TGTGCCAGCAGCTTTTACAGGGTCAGGGAAAAACTGTTTTTT. This encodes CASSFYRVREKLFF.

There are a few counts of this clone. The chain employs TRBV4-3 and TRBJ2-7; possible D gene TRBD1, 5 bases. V lost 0 bases to trimming and J lost 5 bases, with 17 bases between them. Per the germline V gene, CDR1 is LGHNA and CDR2 is YSLEER. This CDR3 is 16 amino acids long. The CDR3: CASSQDPQAVWDEQYF. DNA for the CDR3: TGCGCCAGCAGCCAAGATCCACAGGCGGTATGGGACGAGCAGTACTTC.

This clone was detected only a few times. Other DNA sequences of this sample code for an identical CDR3. The rearrangement links TRBV9 to TRBJ1-2; TRBD1 is a possible D gene (6 bases). Trimming removed 0 bases at V and 3 bases at J, with 6 bases between. The CDR3 is 13 residues long. Germline CDR1 and CDR2: SGDLS and YYNGEE. The CDR3 sequence is CASSVGQDYGYTF. The CDR3 nucleotides are TGTGCCAGCAGCGTAGGACAGGACTATGGCTACACCTTC.

The rearrangement links TRBV6-1 to TRBJ2-7, with D perhaps TRBD1 (6 bases). V lost 6 bases, J lost 3 bases, and 12 bases lay in between. Germline loops: CDR1 MNHNS, CDR2 SASEGT. The CDR3 is made up of 13 amino acids. DNA for the CDR3: TGTGCCAGCAGGGCAGTAGGGGGCTACGAGCAGTACTTC. Translated, it gives CASRAVGGYEQYF.